This TCR beta chain was sequenced for a study of radiotherapy plus CTLA-4 blockade in lung cancer. The overall study: Disease control was present in roughly a third of patients, and objective responses in less than 20%. Study findings and constraints: Strongest reported response predictors: early blood clone changes and post-radiation interferon-beta. Expansion in blood of tumor-derived TCR clones was seen after radiotherapy plus ipilimumab.

Trimming stripped 3 bases from V and 3 bases from J, with 6 bases between. Germline values: CDR1 MNHNS, CDR2 SASEGT. The CDR3 spans 14 residues. With ipilimumab providing CTLA-4 blockade, focal radiation was administered to patients who had chemo-refractory metastatic non-small-cell lung cancer. A note on this clone: Its antigen remains unknown.

The protocol was immunoSEQ multiplex PCR, while the TCRdb copy is restricted to in-frame clones and leaves out a portion. The sample shows about 95,000 clones, approximately 83% of them seen only once. The sequence derives from a human donor with non-small cell lung cancer who had stable disease on radiotherapy plus ipilimumab. The chain employs TRBV6-1 and TRBJ1-6; unclear D gene. The sample in question was peripheral blood, obtained from a patient treated with radiotherapy plus ipilimumab. This CDR3 is CASSDSYYNSPLHF. CDR3 coding DNA: TGTGCCAGCAGTGATTCCTACTATAATTCACCCCTCCACTTT.